This record looks at one T cell receptor beta chain sequence and its context. Produced via immunoSEQ multiplex PCR; TCRdb's table is partial and in-frame only. The table has a few hundred thousand clones, more than 75% seen once. Germline CDR1 reads LNHDA; CDR2 reads SQIVND (reference sequence). The CDR3 contains 15 residues. The junction had 2 bases not matched to a gene; V was cut back by 1 base and J by 2 bases. Everyone who took part was about 18 to 90 years old, and they came from 24 US areas. Grouping used clinical history reported by participants in a survey and questionnaire. The data were taken from a study of blood T cell repertoires in COVID-19. Study background: In each case, the material was cDNA or gDNA derived from T cells, B-cell-depleted T cells, or PBMCs.

Sequencing was performed on PBMCs or T cells enriched from blood (not recorded which). The rearrangement uses TRBV19 and TRBJ2-1; 7 bases fit TRBD2. The clonotype was recovered from a woman aged 45-59 years who had been exposed to COVID-19. CDR3 sequence reads: CASSIALAAYNEQFF. Here the CDR3 DNA reads TGTGCCAGTAGTATAGCTCTAGCGGCCTACAATGAGCAGTTCTTC.